The 21 T cell receptor beta chains below were found in one sample sequenced in a study of T cell repertoires in aging, cancer and after chemotherapy. Peripheral blood genomic DNA, not sorted cells or RNA, was the template. Rearranged V-D-J TRB sequences were amplified with a mixed TRB-A/B primer pool. One entry per CDR3 protein results from TCRdb running MiXCR on the multiplex PCR reads. The data show about 11,000 distinct CDR3 sequences, roughly 33% seen once. Sequencing input: blood. Receptors were obtained from a human donor in good health. The donor label of this sample is uncertain.

Relative to its sample, this clonotype is medium-sized. This chain joins TRBV29-1 and TRBJ2-3, with 8 bases matching TRBD1. The V gene end was trimmed by 7 bases and the J gene end by 4 bases; junction bases not matched to a gene: 13. Looked up from germline, CDR1 is SQVTM and CDR2 is ANQGSEA. This CDR3 has 15 amino acids. CDR3 coding DNA: TGCAGCGCCCTCCCCCGGACAGGGTGGTCAGATACGCAGTATTTT. Protein: CSALPRTGWSDTQYF.

The V and J genes are TRBV20-1 and TRBJ2-1; TRBD2 aligns across 15 bases. This CDR3 comprises 16 residues. In germline, CDR1 is DFQATT, CDR2 SNEGSKA (reference sequence). V trimming: 5 bases; J trimming: 5 bases; junction bases outside the gene matches: 7. The CDR3 bases are TGCAGTGCTCCCGGACTAGCGGGAGGGTTCCACAATGAGCAGTTCTTC. As protein: CSAPGLAGGFHNEQFF.

V and J are TRBV30 and TRBJ1-1; D is perhaps TRBD1 (5 bases). V shed 5 bases and J shed 5 bases, with 9 bases lying between them. Germline CDR1 and CDR2: GTSNPN and SVGIG (reference sequence). This CDR3 has 11 residues. This CDR3 reads CAWGGGTEAFF. The CDR3 bases are TGTGCCTGGGGGGGGGGGACTGAAGCTTTCTTT.

As for this clonotype: This may be a read error: a much more frequent sequence differs by one nucleotide. This chain uses TRBV30 with TRBJ2-7, with D unresolved. Germline CDR1 is GTSNPN and CDR2 is SVGIG (reference sequence). CDR3 size: 14 residues. CDR3 residues: CARSVSRQAHEQYF. CDR3 nucleotides: TGTGCCAGGAGTGTAAGTAGGCAGGCGCACGAGCAGTACTTC.

This clonotype rates as medium-sized (0.01 to 0.1%). Written as DNA, the CDR3 is TGTGCCAGCAGGAGTGACAGGGGCAGTTACTATGGCTACACCTTC. It specifies CASRSDRGSYYGYTF. J is TRBJ1-2 and V is TRBV6-1; 8 bases map to TRBD1. The CDR3 consists of 15 residues. Germline V lookup: CDR1 MNHNS, CDR2 SASEGT. J gave up 3 bases and V 6 bases, and 9 bases lay outside the gene matches.

The chain recombines TRBV5-6 with TRBJ1-4, with TRBD1 as a possible D gene (6 bases). V shed 3 bases and J shed 6 bases, with 15 bases lying between them. The CDR3 is 15 amino acids. Germline V gene sequence: CDR1 SGHDT, CDR2 YYEEEE. CDR3 nucleotides: TGTGCCAGCAGCTCGGGACACTGGGACGATGAAAAACTGTTTTTT. The encoded protein is CASSSGHWDDEKLFF.

This chain connects TRBV6-5 to TRBJ1-1; tentatively, D is TRBD1 (6 bases). Germline assignment: CDR1 MNHEY and CDR2 SVGAGI. Trimming took 0 bases from V and 2 from J, leaving 16 bases between them. The length of the CDR3 is 17 residues. CDR3 sequence: CASSYSNQRGINTEAFF. The CDR3 DNA follows: TGTGCCAGCAGTTACTCGAACCAGAGGGGGATAAACACTGAAGCTTTCTTT.

The V gene is TRBV19, the J gene TRBJ1-2; D gene uncertain. The V gene's germline CDR1 is LNHDA and CDR2 SQIVND (reference sequence). The ends were cut back, 5 bases at V and 4 bases at J, with 14 bases in the middle. This CDR3 region has 14 residues. The CDR3 loop is CASSSTDRSYGYTF. The CDR3 DNA reads TGTGCCAGTAGTTCCACTGACCGTTCCTATGGCTACACCTTC.

About this clonotype itself: A much more abundant neighbour one base away suggests this may be a read error. V gene TRBV6-5 combines with J gene TRBJ2-1; D perhaps matches TRBD1 (6 bases). The CDR3 length is 14 residues. The V end lost 2 bases, the J end lost 10 bases, and 15 bases lay between the germline ends. The germline V gene encodes CDR1 MNHEY and CDR2 SVGAGI. The CDR3 DNA reads as TGTGCCAGCAGTTACACAGGGAAGGGCTACGAGCAGTTCTTC. Translating gives CASSYTGKGYEQFF.

Here the CDR3 reads CATQADDGGWEQYF. CDR3 DNA sequence: TGTGCCACCCAGGCCGATGACGGGGGATGGGAGCAGTACTTC. V and J are TRBV10-3 and TRBJ2-7, with TRBD2 as a possible D gene (6 bases). V shed 10 bases and J shed 7 bases, with 23 bases lying between them. This CDR3 region has 14 residues. Germline assignment: CDR1 ENHRY and CDR2 SYGVKD.

This clonotype has just a few counts. The chain is built from TRBV19 and TRBJ2-7; D possibly corresponds to TRBD2 (7 bases). Germline CDR1 LNHDA, CDR2 SQIVND (reference sequence). V was clipped by 8 bases and J by 3 bases, with 11 bases between them. The CDR3 is made up of 12 amino acids. CDR3 region: CASGRGDYEQYF. Written as DNA, the CDR3 is TGTGCCAGTGGGAGGGGGGACTACGAGCAGTACTTC.

The rearrangement links TRBV6-1 to TRBJ2-7; 9 bases fit TRBD1. V was pared by 6 bases and J by 1 base, with 7 bases of the junction left unmatched. Germline V gene data show CDR1 as MNHNS and CDR2 as SASEGT. The length of the CDR3 is 15 residues. The CDR3 spells CASRPRDRASYEQYF. The CDR3 DNA follows: TGTGCCAGCAGACCCCGGGACAGGGCATCCTACGAGCAGTACTTC.

By share of the sample, this clonotype is medium-sized (0.01 to 0.1%). The chain recombines TRBV19 with TRBJ2-3; D is tentatively TRBD1 or TRBD2 (5 bases each). Germline CDR1 LNHDA, CDR2 SQIVND (reference sequence). Trimming removed 7 bases at V and 8 bases at J, with 16 bases between. This CDR3 spans 13 amino acids. The CDR3 DNA reads as TGTGCCAGTAACACGTGGGGGTCGGGTACGCAGTATTTT. This gives the protein CASNTWGSGTQYF.

The chain is built from TRBV6-2 or TRBV6-3 and TRBJ2-1, with D perhaps TRBD2 (5 bases). Germline CDR1 is MNHEY and CDR2 is SVGEGT. This CDR3 comprises 15 residues. V lost 0 bases and J 7 bases, leaving 13 bases between the germline ends. The DNA for the CDR3 is TGTGCCAGCAGTTACTCGGCGGGCCAATGGAATGAGCAGTTCTTC. It specifies CASSYSAGQWNEQFF.

The count of this clonotype is one. V gene TRBV20-1 combines with J gene TRBJ2-1; 8 bases match TRBD1. The germline gives CDR1 DFQATT, CDR2 SNEGSKA (reference sequence). J lost 7 bases, V lost 6 bases, and 32 bases had no gene match. CDR3 size: 21 residues. The CDR3 DNA reads TGCAGTGCAACAAGTTTTGCCGGGACAGGTAAGACCGGGCCAGGATGGAATGAGCAGTTCTTC. Its translation is CSATSFAGTGKTGPGWNEQFF.

This clonotype was observed a handful of times. The rearrangement links TRBV27 to TRBJ1-2, with no clear D. This CDR3 is built from 15 residues. Germline CDR1 is MNHEY and CDR2 is SMNVEV (reference sequence). Trimming left V 6 bases short and J 4 bases short, with 18 bases between. The CDR3 is CASRAGSSYVYGYTF. DNA of the CDR3: TGTGCCAGCAGAGCTGGGTCTAGCTATGTCTATGGCTACACCTTC.

A remark on this clonotype: A much larger clone differs from this one at a single base, so this may be a read error. The chain has TRBV29-1 and TRBJ2-1; 7 bases are a match to TRBD2. After removal of 4 bases from V and 6 bases from J, the junction contained 6 bases not matched to a gene. The CDR3 spans 13 residues. The germline V gene has CDR1 SQVTM and CDR2 ANQGSEA. CDR3 nucleotides: TGCAGCGTTGTCGAGGGCGGGGGCAATGAGCAGTTCTTC. This gives the protein CSVVEGGGNEQFF.

There are a few counts of this clonotype. The rearrangement links TRBV18 to TRBJ1-1, with D possibly matching TRBD1 (5 bases). CDR1 and CDR2 from the germline V gene are KGHSH and LQKENI. This CDR3 is 14 amino acids long. Trimming took 0 bases from V and 4 from J, leaving 9 bases between them. The CDR3: CASSPPERGTEAFF. The CDR3, as DNA: TGTGCCAGCTCACCACCGGAAAGGGGCACTGAAGCTTTCTTT.

V gene TRBV18 combines with J gene TRBJ2-3, with D hard to call. The CDR3 is 15 amino acids. The V and J ends lost 2 bases and 0 bases respectively, with 9 bases between them. The V gene's germline CDR1 is KGHSH and CDR2 LQKENI. CDR3 sequence reads: CASSPSLTSTDTQYF. The CDR3 nucleotides are TGTGCCAGCTCACCAAGTCTTACAAGCACAGATACGCAGTATTTT.

V usage is TRBV6-5 and J usage is TRBJ1-1; no clear D gene. The germline V and J ends were trimmed by 5 bases and 5 bases, with 18 bases remaining between them. Germline V gene data show CDR1 as MNHEY and CDR2 as SVGAGI. This CDR3 is 15 amino acids long. The CDR3, as DNA: TGTGCCAGCAGTAAGAAACAGTCGACGAGGACTGAAGCTTTCTTT. Its translation: CASSKKQSTRTEAFF.

This clonotype is large by share. This chain connects TRBV5-4 to TRBJ1-6; TRBD1 might be the D (6 bases). This CDR3 comprises 16 residues. The germline V gene encodes CDR1 SGHNT and CDR2 YYREEE (reference sequence). Between the trimmed V and J ends, which lost 1 base and 9 bases, there was a span of 17 bases. CDR3 coding DNA: TGTGCCAGCAGCTTGTATAAGGGGGGCTTGAGTTCACCCCTCCACTTT. Amino acid sequence: CASSLYKGGLSSPLHF.